The rows below give T cell receptor beta chains drawn from one sample of a study of spatial heterogeneity in lung cancer. MiXCR, applied by TCRdb to the 5' RACE reads, yields one record per CDR3 protein. The data contain 10,000 to 11,000 distinct CDR3 sequences, around 6% of them singletons. The input for sequencing was PBMCs, taken at surgery. The receptors originated from a male donor with early-stage non-small cell lung cancer. Each CDR3 is given with its conserved first and last residue. D genes are given only for firm matches. Clone size appears in some rows only: once, few, many, or a class for an expanded clone.

TRBV7-9	TRBJ2-1	TRBD1	many	TGTGCCAGCAGCTTAGTAGGGCTCCGGGACAGCAATGAGCAGTTCTTC	CASSLVGLRDSNEQFF
TRBV27	TRBJ1-3	.	many	TGTGCCAGCGGGAAATCAGGGGTTACTGGAAACACCATATATTTT	CASGKSGVTGNTIYF
TRBV14	TRBJ2-1	.	many	TGTGCCAGCAGCCAAGCCCTTGAGGCGGGAAGGGACGGTGAGCAGTTCTTC	CASSQALEAGRDGEQFF
TRBV28	TRBJ2-1	TRBD2	medium-sized	TGTGCCAGCAGTCCAACCGGGACTAGCGGCAACAATGAGCAGTTCTTC	CASSPTGTSGNNEQFF
TRBV10-3	TRBJ1-1	TRBD1	many	TGTGCCATCAGGGACAGGGACTCAACTGAAGCTTTCTTT	CAIRDRDSTEAFF
TRBV9	TRBJ2-1	TRBD2	few	TGTGCCAGCAGCGTAGATAGCGGGAGAAATAGCTACAATGAGCAGTTCTTC	CASSVDSGRNSYNEQFF
TRBV12-3/TRBV12-4	TRBJ2-1	TRBD2	many	TGTGCCAGCAGTAAACGGGGTAGCGGGAGGGCCCCCAATGAGCAGTTCTTC	CASSKRGSGRAPNEQFF
TRBV5-1	TRBJ2-6	.	many	TGCGCCAGCAGCTTTTATGGGGGCTCTGGGGCCAACGTCCTGACTTTC	CASSFYGGSGANVLTF
TRBV27	TRBJ2-1	TRBD2	.	TGTGCCAGCAGTCCCCCGGGACTAGCCCTCGGGTTCTTC	CASSPPGLALGFF
TRBV11-2	TRBJ2-2	.	many	TGTGCCAGCGGGGACCAGGCGAACACCGGGGAGCTGTTTTTT	CASGDQANTGELFF
TRBV4-2	TRBJ2-7	.	many	TGTGCCAGCAGCCAAGGGGGAGCGGGCGAGCAGTACTTC	CASSQGGAGEQYF
TRBV18	TRBJ2-7	.	.	TGTGCCAGCTCACCAGACTCCTACGAGCAGTACTTC	CASSPDSYEQYF
TRBV11-1	TRBJ2-7	TRBD1	many	TGTGCCAGCGGATGGACAGGGAGGTACGAGCAGTACTTC	CASGWTGRYEQYF
TRBV29-1	TRBJ1-6	.	medium-sized	TGCAGCGTTGGTGACAAAGGACCCCTCCACTTT	CSVGDKGPLHF
TRBV7-9	TRBJ2-3	.	.	TGTGCCAGCAGCTTAGTTTTGGCGGGAAGCACAGATACGCAGTATTTT	CASSLVLAGSTDTQYF
TRBV3-1	TRBJ2-1	TRBD2	many	TGTGCCAGCGGACTAGCTCCAATGAAGCAGTTCTTC	CASGLAPMKQFF
TRBV6-1	TRBJ1-1	TRBD1	few	TGTGCCAGCAGGCAGACAGGGCCGGTCCCCACTGAAGCTTTCTTT	CASRQTGPVPTEAFF
TRBV28	TRBJ2-7	TRBD1	many	TGTGCCAGCAGTTTAACCCGGGACAGATTTTACGAGCAGTACTTC	CASSLTRDRFYEQYF
TRBV7-2	TRBJ1-1	.	.	TGTGCCAGCAGCTTAGTAGCAGGGCCTATGAACACTGAAGCTTTCTTT	CASSLVAGPMNTEAFF
TRBV5-4	TRBJ2-7	TRBD2	many	TGTGCCAGCAGCTTGACTAGCGGGTCCTACGAGCAGTACTTC	CASSLTSGSYEQYF
TRBV18	TRBJ2-3	TRBD1	many	TGTGCCAGCTCACCTACAGGGGAGCCTGATACGCAGTATTTT	CASSPTGEPDTQYF
TRBV6-2/TRBV6-3	TRBJ2-1	.	few	TGTGCCAGCAGTTACTCGTCCGGGACCGTCCCCTACAATGAGCAGTTCTTC	CASSYSSGTVPYNEQFF
TRBV6-2/TRBV6-3	TRBJ2-1	TRBD2	many	TGTGCCAGCAGGCCACCCGCGGGGGGAGGCGAGCAGTTCTTC	CASRPPAGGGEQFF
TRBV20-1	TRBJ2-3	TRBD2	many	TGCAGTGCTAGAGATCCGCTAGCGGGGCTGGATACGCAGTATTTT	CSARDPLAGLDTQYF
TRBV2	TRBJ2-2	.	.	TGTGCTTCCAGGTACACCGGGGAGCTGTTTTTT	CASRYTGELFF
TRBV9	TRBJ2-5	TRBD2	many	TGTGCCAGCAGCGTAGGTCTAGCGGGGATAGAGACCCAGTACTTC	CASSVGLAGIETQYF